The 29 T cell receptor beta chains below all came from one sample that was sequenced in a study of neurological immune-mediated disorders (dated by TCRdb to about 2019). Libraries were made using 5' RACE. Data came from an Illumina HiSeq 2500. TCRdb redid the processing of the public reads, applying fastp at Q25 and MiXCR, and retained in-frame beta chains. Identical CDR3 proteins give one entry, which carries the most common genes and DNA. Across this sample there are more than 50,000 distinct CDR3 sequences, with 3.5% to 4.5% seen only once. The ten largest account for 2.2% of the sample. The material sequenced was PBMCs. The origin of the receptors is a woman aged 45 to 65 with multiple sclerosis.

Of note for this clonotype: The junction and the germline gene differ at one end; a read error may be behind it. The J gene is TRBJ1-6, the V gene TRBV24-1, with D maybe TRBD1 (6 bases). This CDR3 spans 18 amino acids. Germline CDR1 and CDR2: KGHDR and SFDVKD. The CDR3 region is CATSDFPTRGADDSPLNF. The CDR3 DNA reads TGTGCCACCAGTGATTTCCCGACCCGGGGGGCAGATGATTCACCCCTCAACTTT.

This clonotype showed up many times. The chain links TRBV19 to TRBJ2-1; TRBD1 or TRBD2 may be the D gene (6 bases each). The CDR3 length is 16 residues. V gave up 3 bases and J gave up 8 bases, with 20 bases separating them. Germline V gene lookup returns CDR1 LNHDA and CDR2 SQIVND (reference sequence). CDR3 sequence (DNA): TGTGCCAGTAGTATTGCCGGGGGCGCCCAAACATATGAGCAGTTCTTC. Protein product: CASSIAGGAQTYEQFF.

The sample holds many counts of this clonotype. The chain links TRBV20-1 to TRBJ2-3, with 10 bases that match TRBD2. V shed 5 bases, J shed 1 base, and the junction held 12 bases outside the gene matches. This CDR3 comprises 17 residues. Looked up from germline, CDR1 is DFQATT and CDR2 is SNEGSKA (reference sequence). In DNA, the CDR3 is TGCAGTGCTTCTCGGCTAGCGGGAGAGCGGGGCACAGATACGCAGTATTTT. It yields the protein CSASRLAGERGTDTQYF.

This clonotype was detected a few times. No conserved phenylalanine or tryptophan is present at the end of the CDR3, so a read error is the likely explanation. This chain links TRBV7-9 with TRBJ1-2; D ambiguous. The length of the CDR3 is 12 residues. Trimming shortened V by 4 bases and J by 1 base, and 4 bases separated the two germline ends. Germline CDR1 is SEHNR and CDR2 is FQNEAQ (reference sequence). The CDR3 region is CASSYLNYGYTI. The CDR3 DNA follows: TGTGCCAGCAGCTACCTTAACTATGGCTACACCATC.

There are many counts of this clonotype. The chain links TRBV10-3 to TRBJ1-5; D is unresolved. Germline CDR1 reads ENHRY; CDR2 reads SYGVKD. The V end was cut by 0 bases, the J end by 4 bases, with 7 bases between. The CDR3 is 14 residues long. In nucleotides, the CDR3 is TGTGCCATCAGTGAGTCTCAGAGAAATCAGCCCCAGCATTTT. Protein: CAISESQRNQPQHF.

This clonotype was recorded at least ten times. V is TRBV27 and J is TRBJ2-3; tentative D call: TRBD2 (6 bases). The ends were cut back, 8 bases at V and 0 bases at J, with 21 bases in the middle. The CDR3 consists of 17 residues. Germline CDR1 is MNHEY and CDR2 is SMNVEV (reference sequence). CDR3 in amino acids: CASSPFVGSTSTDTQYF. For the CDR3, the DNA is TGTGCCAGCTCCCCCTTCGTCGGGAGTACTAGCACAGATACGCAGTATTTT.

Remarks on this clonotype: Likely a read error: the CDR3 ends without its conserved phenylalanine or tryptophan. V is TRBV25-1 and J is TRBJ2-5; D uncertain. The length of the CDR3 is 15 residues. V shed 6 bases and J shed 1 base, with 15 bases lying between them. Looked up from germline, CDR1 is MGHDK and CDR2 is SYGVNS. Here the CDR3 reads CASRVSGRSQETQYN. In nucleotides, the CDR3 is TGTGCCAGCAGGGTTAGTGGGCGTTCCCAAGAGACCCAGTACAAC.

This clonotype came up many times. This chain uses TRBV5-1 with TRBJ2-1; D not resolved. Trimming took off 4 bases at V and 5 bases at J, with 13 bases between the two ends. The V gene's germline CDR1 is SGHRS and CDR2 YFSETQ. The CDR3 contains 14 residues. The CDR3 loop is CASSARRTDNEQFF. The CDR3 nucleotides read TGCGCCAGCAGCGCGCGCCGGACCGACAATGAGCAGTTCTTC.

This clonotype has at least ten counts. The chain combines TRBV3-1 with TRBJ2-2; D may be TRBD1 (5 bases). Looked up from germline, CDR1 is LGHDT and CDR2 is YNNKEL (reference sequence). Trimming cost V 8 bases and J 7 bases, with 17 bases left between them. There are 14 residues in the CDR3. The CDR3 coding sequence is TGTGCCAGCGCCCCCCGGCAGGGTAACGGGGAGCTGTTTTTT. Translation gives CASAPRQGNGELFF.

This clonotype was seen many times. The chain is built from TRBV11-2 and TRBJ2-1; D unclear. Trimming cost V 3 bases and J 8 bases, with 14 bases left between them. This CDR3 is 14 amino acids long. Germline V gene data show CDR1 as SGHAT and CDR2 as FQNNGV. This chain's CDR3 is CASSFRTHGDEQFF. In DNA, the CDR3 is TGTGCCAGCAGCTTCCGCACCCATGGCGATGAGCAGTTCTTC.

This clonotype came up many times. CDR3 DNA sequence: TGTGCCAGCAGCGTAGTTACAGGGTTAGATACGCAGTATTTT. Translated: CASSVVTGLDTQYF. The rearrangement uses TRBV9 and TRBJ2-3, with D tentatively TRBD1 (6 bases). In germline, CDR1 is SGDLS, CDR2 YYNGEE. V lost 0 bases to trimming and J lost 5 bases, with 10 bases between them. The CDR3 runs 14 residues.

Worth noting for this clonotype: Since a much larger clone is just one base distant, this may be a read error. V and J are TRBV5-1 and TRBJ2-7; TRBD1 matches at 10 bases. This CDR3 spans 12 amino acids. Germline values: CDR1 SGHRS, CDR2 YFSETQ. J was trimmed by 7 bases and V by 4 bases; bases with no gene match: 2. The CDR3: CASSGQGEEQYF. The DNA for the CDR3 is TGCGCCAGCAGCGGACAGGGGGAAGAGCAGTACTTC.

This clonotype has a count of ten or more. Its ends do not fully match the called genes, so a read error is possible. The genes are TRBV7-6 and TRBJ1-6; 10 bases agree with TRBD1. The germline gives CDR1 SGHVS, CDR2 FNYEAQ. The CDR3 loop spans 15 amino acids. For the CDR3, the DNA is TGTGCCAGCAGCGCAAGGACAGGGGGGGACTCACCCCTCAACTTT. This gives the protein CASSARTGGDSPLNF.

J is TRBJ2-1 and V is TRBV29-1, with 8 bases matching TRBD2. V shed 6 bases, J shed 0 bases, and the junction held 4 bases outside the gene matches. CDR3 length equals 14 residues. The germline V gene encodes CDR1 SQVTM and CDR2 ANQGSEA. This CDR3 is CSVLSGSSYNEQFF. The CDR3, as DNA: TGCAGCGTCTTAAGCGGGAGCTCCTACAATGAGCAGTTCTTC.

This clonotype was seen repeatedly, ten times or more. V is TRBV19 and J is TRBJ2-3; D gene uncertain. V dropped 6 bases and J dropped 1 base, with 8 bases sitting between them. Per germline, CDR1 LNHDA and CDR2 SQIVND (reference sequence). The CDR3 spans 13 residues. The DNA of the CDR3 is TGTGCCAGTAGCGGATACCGCACAGATACGCAGTATTTT. Protein: CASSGYRTDTQYF.

In its sample, this clonotype was seen many times. The chain carries TRBV29-1 and TRBJ1-1, with 7 bases aligning to TRBD1. This CDR3 contains 15 residues. After removal of 6 bases from V and 1 base from J, the junction contained 11 bases not matched to a gene. From germline, CDR1 is SQVTM and CDR2 ANQGSEA. The CDR3 DNA reads TGCAGCGTCAGACTACAGGGGAGGGCGAACACTGAAGCTTTCTTT. Protein sequence: CSVRLQGRANTEAFF.

This clonotype was observed at least ten times. The V call is TRBV7-2, the J call TRBJ2-1, with 10 bases aligning to TRBD2. This CDR3 is built from 15 residues. V was clipped by 5 bases and J by 2 bases; unmatched bases: 3. CDR1 is SGHTA, CDR2 FQGNSA, per germline. CDR3 sequence: CASSRTSGPYNEQFF. The DNA of the CDR3 is TGTGCCAGCAGCCGGACTAGCGGTCCCTACAATGAGCAGTTCTTC.

This clonotype has ten or more counts. The rearrangement uses TRBV7-2 and TRBJ2-1; 7 bases line up with TRBD2. CDR1 and CDR2 from the germline V gene are SGHTA and FQGNSA. Trimming at V came to 4 bases and at J to 13 bases, leaving 13 bases not matched to a gene. The CDR3 is 14 residues long. The DNA for the CDR3 is TGTGCCAGCAGCTCCCGGGCTAGCGGAGACGTTCAGTTCTTC. Encoded protein: CASSSRASGDVQFF.

This clonotype was recorded at least ten times. The chain carries TRBV5-1 and TRBJ1-3, with unresolved D. The CDR3 extends over 13 amino acids. Trimming cost V 3 bases and J 4 bases, with 8 bases left between them. The germline V gene encodes CDR1 SGHRS and CDR2 YFSETQ. CDR3: CASSSTQGNTIYF. In DNA form, the CDR3 reads TGCGCCAGCAGCTCGACACAGGGAAACACCATATATTTT.

This clonotype was counted at least ten times. V is TRBV29-1 and J is TRBJ2-7; D unclear. Trimming removed 7 bases from V and 5 bases from J, with 9 bases in between. This CDR3 has 10 residues. Germline V gene sequence: CDR1 SQVTM, CDR2 ANQGSEA. The DNA for the CDR3 is TGCAGCGCTGGCAGCCACGAGCAGTACTTC. Residues: CSAGSHEQYF.

This clonotype was detected many times. This rearrangement joins TRBV7-2 to TRBJ1-1; D remains ambiguous. CDR3 length: 14 residues. Germline V gives CDR1 SGHTA, CDR2 FQGNSA. V lost 0 bases, J lost 4 bases, and 9 bases lay in between. CDR3 nucleotides: TGTGCCAGCAGCTTAGCACAGTCGAGCACTGAAGCTTTCTTT. Translated, it gives CASSLAQSSTEAFF.

This clonotype was picked up many times. The rearrangement links TRBV6-6 to TRBJ2-1; D ambiguous. The CDR3 sequence is 11 residues long. Germline V lookup: CDR1 MNHNY, CDR2 SVGAGI (reference sequence). Trimming left V 6 bases short and J 14 bases short, with 14 bases between. The CDR3 reads CASRRTDTEFF. The CDR3 DNA reads as TGTGCCAGCAGACGCACCGACACTGAGTTCTTC.

This clonotype was recorded a few times. The gene calls are TRBV4-3 and TRBJ2-1, with a weak D call TRBD2 (6 bases). The germline V gene has CDR1 LGHNA and CDR2 YSLEER. CDR3 length: 17 amino acids. Trimming left V 0 bases short and J 3 bases short, with 15 bases between. CDR3 residues: CASSQDTFFGSYNEQFF. The CDR3 DNA reads as TGCGCCAGCAGCCAAGATACCTTCTTCGGGAGCTACAATGAGCAGTTCTTC.

The table lists this clonotype with many counts. The chain carries TRBV12-3 or TRBV12-4 and TRBJ1-1, with D unclear. The CDR3 length is 14 residues. V shed 5 bases and J shed 0 bases, with 10 bases lying between them. The CDR3 reads CASSSSRMNTEAFF. The CDR3 coding sequence is TGTGCCAGCAGTAGCAGCCGAATGAACACTGAAGCTTTCTTT.

This clonotype was seen ten or more times. The chain uses TRBV7-8 and TRBJ2-1; the D gene is possibly TRBD1 (5 bases). Germline values: CDR1 SGHVS, CDR2 FQNEAQ. Deletions cut 2 bases from V and 7 bases from J, with 9 bases between. CDR3 length: 13 residues. The CDR3 coding sequence is TGTGCCAGCAGCTTATTGAACAGGAATGAGCAGTTCTTC. As protein: CASSLLNRNEQFF.

This clonotype was observed many times. The rearrangement uses TRBV5-6 and TRBJ1-2; 7 positions agree with TRBD1. The germline V gene encodes CDR1 SGHDT and CDR2 YYEEEE. With V trimmed by 1 base and J by 6 bases, 3 bases remained unmatched. This CDR3 has 13 residues. The CDR3 DNA is TGTGCCAGCAGCTTGCAGGGGGTCGATGGCTACACCTTC. This codes for CASSLQGVDGYTF.

This clonotype came up many times. This CDR3 is CASSPFGSPNQPQHF. The CDR3 coding sequence is TGTGCCAGCAGCCCGTTTGGTAGCCCCAATCAGCCCCAGCATTTT. V and J are TRBV9 and TRBJ1-5; D not certain. V was cut by 4 bases and J by 3 bases, with 14 bases left in between. The CDR3 is 15 residues long. Germline V CDR1 and CDR2: SGDLS, YYNGEE.

This clonotype was seen ten or more times. V usage is TRBV10-3 and J usage is TRBJ1-2; a weak D match, TRBD1 (6 bases). Germline values: CDR1 ENHRY, CDR2 SYGVKD. CDR3 length: 13 residues. V was trimmed by 5 bases and J by 3 bases, leaving 10 bases between them. CDR3 coding DNA: TGTGCCATCAGTACAGGGATTGACTATGGCTACACCTTC. Amino acid sequence: CAISTGIDYGYTF.

This clonotype was detected ten times or more. V gene TRBV10-3 combines with J gene TRBJ2-2; D gene uncertain. V lost 10 bases, J lost 7 bases, and 10 bases lay in between. In germline, CDR1 is ENHRY, CDR2 SYGVKD. The length of the CDR3 is 11 residues. The CDR3 reads CATQNVGELFF. CDR3 DNA sequence: TGTGCCACCCAGAACGTCGGGGAGCTGTTTTTT.